This entry lists 22 T cell receptor beta chains sequenced from one sample in a study of control samples from healthy donors and cancer patients. Profiling relied on immunoSEQ multiplex PCR, and the TCRdb table lists in-frame clones only, not all of them. The sample has about 410,000 clones, 90% seen once. Sequencing input: PBMCs. The origin of the receptors is a man aged 40-50 years with head and neck cancer.

This rearrangement joins TRBV28 to TRBJ2-7; 10 nucleotides align to TRBD2. The CDR3 consists of 16 residues. Unmatched junction bases numbered 4, after V lost 2 bases and J lost 0 bases. Germline V gene lookup returns CDR1 MDHEN and CDR2 SYDVKM. CDR3 coding DNA: TGTGCCAGCAGTTTAAGGACTAGCGGATACTCCTACGAGCAGTACTTC. Translation gives CASSLRTSGYSYEQYF.

This chain uses TRBV5-1 with TRBJ1-1; TRBD1 might be the D (6 bases). V lost 4 bases and J lost 1, with 11 bases in between. This CDR3 spans 14 amino acids. Germline values: CDR1 SGHRS, CDR2 YFSETQ. Here the CDR3 reads CASSLKQGNTEAFF. The CDR3 bases are TGCGCCAGCAGCCTAAAACAGGGGAACACTGAAGCTTTCTTT.

The CDR3 DNA reads TGTGCCAGCAGCCAACGCGGAACTAGCAATCAGCCCCAGCATTTT. Protein product: CASSQRGTSNQPQHF. The chain employs TRBV7-8 and TRBJ1-5; D unclear. Germline lookup yields CDR1 SGHVS and CDR2 FQNEAQ. The CDR3 length is 15 residues. V dropped 5 bases and J dropped 0 bases, with 11 bases sitting between them.

The V and J genes are TRBV10-3 and TRBJ2-3, with TRBD1 matching over 11 bases. CDR1 and CDR2 from the germline V gene are ENHRY and SYGVKD. CDR3 length: 15 residues. The V and J ends lost 6 bases and 4 bases, in that order; junction bases with no gene match: 6. The CDR3 nucleotides are TGTGCCATCAGGGAGGACAGGGGGCTTGCAGATACGCAGTATTTT. It codes for CAIREDRGLADTQYF.

The table lists this clone with a few counts. This chain links TRBV6-6 with TRBJ2-7; D gene ambiguous. CDR1 and CDR2 from the germline V gene are MNHNY and SVGAGI (reference sequence). The CDR3 has 13 residues. Trimming left V 8 bases short and J 4 bases short, with 15 bases between. The CDR3 DNA reads TGTGCCAGCGGTAACAGCGTACCTTACGAGCAGTACTTC. This sequence encodes CASGNSVPYEQYF.

V is TRBV28 and J is TRBJ1-1, with D possibly matching TRBD1 (6 bases). V shed 7 bases and J shed 7 bases, with 16 bases lying between them. CDR1 and CDR2 from the germline V gene are MDHEN and SYDVKM. The CDR3 length is 13 residues. The CDR3 is CASNKPWGLEAFF. The DNA of the CDR3 is TGTGCCAGCAACAAACCTTGGGGGCTTGAAGCTTTCTTT.

V and J are TRBV5-1 and TRBJ2-1; 7 bases are shared with TRBD2. Germline-derived CDR1 and CDR2 are SGHRS and YFSETQ. There are 15 residues in the CDR3. J lost 7 bases, V lost 0 bases, and 7 bases had no gene match. This CDR3 reads CASSLVSGGGNEQFF. The CDR3 nucleotides are TGCGCCAGCAGCTTGGTTTCGGGAGGTGGGAATGAGCAGTTCTTC.

V and J are TRBV27 and TRBJ1-2, with 9 bases aligning to TRBD1. Germline CDR1 reads MNHEY; CDR2 reads SMNVEV (reference sequence). The CDR3 runs to 14 residues. Losses at the gene ends were 7 bases for V and 8 bases for J; bases not matched to a gene: 11. This chain's CDR3 is CASKYRDRVLGYTF. CDR3 coding DNA: TGTGCCAGCAAATACCGGGACAGGGTTTTGGGCTACACCTTC.

This chain connects TRBV12-5 to TRBJ1-2, with 7 bases aligning to TRBD1. The CDR3 has 14 amino acids. Germline CDR1 is LGHNT and CDR2 is FRNRAP. Trimming cost V 5 bases and J 9 bases; bases outside gene matches: 12. The CDR3 nucleotides read TGTGCTAGTGGTCAGGGGGGTTGGGGAGATAGCTACACCTTC. Translated: CASGQGGWGDSYTF.

The V and J genes are TRBV15 and TRBJ2-4; 8 nucleotides match TRBD2. Germline CDR1 and CDR2: LNHNV and YYDKDF (reference sequence). There are 13 residues in the CDR3. V lost 8 bases to trimming and J lost 7 bases; unmatched junction nucleotides: 7. The CDR3 region is CATSGLGINIQYF. The CDR3 DNA is TGTGCCACCTCGGGACTAGGAATCAACATTCAGTACTTC.

The V gene is TRBV7-2, the J gene TRBJ1-6; D might be TRBD1 (5 bases). Germline assignment: CDR1 SGHTA and CDR2 FQGNSA. CDR3 length equals 15 residues. V shed 3 bases and J shed 8 bases, with 14 bases lying between them. DNA of the CDR3: TGTGCCAGCAGCTTGCCCAGGGTGGGTTATTCACCCCTCCACTTT. This gives the protein CASSLPRVGYSPLHF. Full variable domain (remainder filled in from reference TRBV7-2 and TRBJ1-6): GAGVSQSPSNKVTEKGKDVELRCDPISGHTALYWYRQSLGQGLEFLIYFQGNSAPDKSGLPSDRFSAERTGGSVSTLTIQRTQQEDSAVYLCASSLPRVGYSPLHFGNGTRLTVT.

The chain combines TRBV6-5 with TRBJ2-1; D perhaps matches TRBD2 (6 bases). The CDR3 is 15 residues long. V lost 6 bases to trimming and J lost 3 bases, with 15 bases between them. Per the germline V gene, CDR1 is MNHEY and CDR2 is SVGAGI. The CDR3 region is CASSRPGTVYNEQFF. In nucleotides, the CDR3 is TGTGCCAGCAGCCGACCGGGGACTGTCTACAATGAGCAGTTCTTC.

The chain's CDR3 is CASSLWGQGGWSNEKLFF. The CDR3 DNA reads TGTGCCAGCAGTTTATGGGGACAGGGAGGTTGGTCTAATGAAAAACTGTTTTTT. The gene calls are TRBV28 and TRBJ1-4; 9 bases are a match to TRBD1. This CDR3 has 18 amino acids. V gave up 0 bases and J gave up 3 bases; unmatched junction bases: 8. Germline lookup yields CDR1 MDHEN and CDR2 SYDVKM.

The V gene is TRBV5-4, the J gene TRBJ2-6; D is tentatively TRBD1 or TRBD2 (6 bases each). Trimming removed 2 bases from V and 2 bases from J, with 17 bases in between. This CDR3 comprises 18 residues. Germline V lookup: CDR1 SGHNT, CDR2 YYREEE (reference sequence). The CDR3 DNA is TGTGCCAGCAGCTTCGATGGAGGGGGGTCTGCTGGGGCCAACGTCCTGACTTTC. Translation: CASSFDGGGSAGANVLTF. Based on the CDR3 plus reference TRBV5-4 and TRBJ2-6, the full variable domain is ETGVTQSPTHLIKTRGQQVTLRCSSQSGHNTVSWYQQALGQGPQFIFQYYREEENGRGNFPPRFSGLQFPNYSSELNVNALELDDSALYLCASSFDGGGSAGANVLTFGAGSRLTVL.

This rearrangement joins TRBV11-1 to TRBJ1-1, with unresolved D. The CDR3 covers 14 residues. V dropped 3 bases and J dropped 1 base, with 9 bases sitting between them. CDR1 and CDR2 (germline): SGHAT, FQDESV (reference sequence). The CDR3 bases are TGTGCCAGCAGCTTGTACGGGCAGAACACTGAAGCTTTCTTT. Its protein product is CASSLYGQNTEAFF.

Details on this clone: The junction does not match germline at one end; this may be a read error. This chain links TRBV13 with TRBJ1-2; D not resolved. CDR3 length: 13 residues. The germline V gene encodes CDR1 PRHDT and CDR2 FYEKMQ (reference sequence). CDR3 coding DNA: TGTGCCAGCAGCTCCGGTGGGAACCGCCAGGCCCTCTTC. It encodes CASSSGGNRQALF.

This chain joins TRBV15 and TRBJ2-1, with TRBD2 identical over 8 bases. Trimming took 0 bases from V and 4 from J; bases not matched to a gene: 11. This CDR3 has 18 residues. CDR1 and CDR2 from the germline V gene are LNHNV and YYDKDF (reference sequence). The CDR3 bases are TGTGCCACCAGCAGAGATAAAGGGGCTAGCGGGCCTTACAATGAGCAGTTCTTC. This gives the protein CATSRDKGASGPYNEQFF. Filled out from reference TRBV15 and TRBJ2-1, the complete variable domain reads DAMVIQNPRYQVTQFGKPVTLSCSQTLNHNVMYWYQQKSSQAPKLLFHYYDKDFNNEADTPDNFQSRRPNTSFCFLDIRSPGLGDTAMYLCATSRDKGASGPYNEQFFGPGTRLTVL.

CDR3 in amino acids: CASRNEKLFF. In DNA form, the CDR3 reads TGTGCCAGCCGGAATGAAAAACTGTTTTTT. The chain couples TRBV6-6 to TRBJ1-4; D is uncertain. Germline CDR1 reads MNHNY; CDR2 reads SVGAGI (reference sequence). Trimming cost V 8 bases and J 5 bases, with 3 bases left between them. The CDR3 length is 10 residues.

The chain recombines TRBV28 with TRBJ1-2, with D maybe TRBD1 (5 bases). Between the trimmed V and J ends, which lost 6 bases and 2 bases, there was a span of 19 bases. Germline CDR1 is MDHEN and CDR2 is SYDVKM. The CDR3 covers 16 residues. CDR3: CASRITGGSENYGYTF. CDR3 in DNA: TGTGCCAGCAGGATCACAGGAGGGAGTGAGAACTATGGCTACACCTTC.

The chain couples TRBV12-5 to TRBJ2-2; possible D gene TRBD2, 7 bases. The V and J ends lost 11 bases and 6 bases respectively, with 19 bases between them. The CDR3 consists of 14 residues. Germline V gives CDR1 LGHNT, CDR2 FRNRAP. CDR3 coding DNA: TGTGCTCGGGGCGAGGGGGGGTATTCCGGGGAGCTGTTTTTT. It codes for CARGEGGYSGELFF.

V is TRBV11-2 and J is TRBJ1-1, with 8 bases that match TRBD1. The ends lost 7 bases at V and 3 bases at J; junction bases unmatched: 10. Germline assignment: CDR1 SGHAT and CDR2 FQNNGV. The CDR3 length is 15 residues. CDR3 loop: CASTISQGAYTEAFF. CDR3 nucleotide sequence: TGTGCCAGCACTATTAGCCAGGGGGCGTACACTGAAGCTTTCTTT. The complete variable domain, with remaining parts taken from reference TRBV11-2 and TRBJ1-1, reads EAGVAQSPRYKIIEKRQSVAFWCNPISGHATLYWYQQILGQGPKLLIQFQNNGVVDDSQLPKDRFSAERLKGVDSTLKIQPAKLEDSAVYLCASTISQGAYTEAFFGQGTRLTVV.

The V gene is TRBV7-6, the J gene TRBJ1-5; D is possibly TRBD1 (5 bases). V was pared by 5 bases and J by 6 bases, with 14 bases between. This CDR3 has 14 residues. Per the germline V gene, CDR1 is SGHVS and CDR2 is FNYEAQ. CDR3 residues: CASSPLGDFQPQHF. The CDR3 DNA is TGTGCCAGCAGCCCCCTGGGGGACTTTCAGCCCCAGCATTTT.